Presented here are 18 T cell receptor beta chains from one specimen sequenced in a study of identical twins. TCRdb re-called the 5' RACE reads with MiXCR, one entry per CDR3 protein. This table holds 600,000 to 700,000 distinct CDR3 sequences, approximately 22% found once. This sample was shared with a second study, whose subject was T cells expressing NK-cell markers.

The sequencing input was PBMCs. Receptors were obtained from a woman under 30 in good health.

This clonotype was seen at least ten times. The CDR3 DNA follows: TGCGCCAGCAGCCGAAAGGGGGGAGGAGATACGCAGTATTTT. Its translation: CASSRKGGGDTQYF. This chain links TRBV4-3 with TRBJ2-3; D could derive from TRBD1 or TRBD2 (6 bases each). The CDR3 consists of 14 residues. V was cut by 4 bases and J by 5 bases, with 13 bases left in between. Germline lookup yields CDR1 LGHNA and CDR2 YSLEER.

This clonotype was observed a few times. The rearrangement joins TRBV7-9 to TRBJ2-7; TRBD2 matches 10 bases. CDR1 and CDR2 (germline): SEHNR, FQNEAQ (reference sequence). The CDR3 runs to 15 residues. After removal of 0 bases from V and 4 bases from J, the junction contained 3 bases not matched to a gene. The CDR3 DNA reads TGTGCCAGCAGCTTAGCCCTAGCGGGAGTGTACGAGCAGTACTTC. It specifies CASSLALAGVYEQYF. The complete variable domain, with remaining parts taken from reference TRBV7-9 and TRBJ2-7, reads DTGVSQNPRHKITKRGQNVTFRCDPISEHNRLYWYRQTLGQGPEFLTYFQNEAQLEKSRLLSDRFSAERPKGSFSTLEIQRTEQGDSAMYLCASSLALAGVYEQYFGPGTRLTVT.

This chain connects TRBV7-2 to TRBJ1-4, with D hard to call. The CDR3 is made up of 15 amino acids. The V gene lost 0 bases and the J gene lost 0 bases, with 5 bases spanning the gap. CDR1 SGHTA and CDR2 FQGNSA come from the germline V gene. The CDR3 nucleotides are TGTGCCAGCAGCTTAGCCAGAGCAACTAATGAAAAACTGTTTTTT. Translation: CASSLARATNEKLFF.

This clonotype was observed a handful of times. The chain combines TRBV20-1 with TRBJ2-5; TRBD2 matches at 13 bases. Germline trimming cut 2 bases from V and 5 bases from J; bases unmatched to any gene: 2. This CDR3 region has 14 residues. CDR1 DFQATT and CDR2 SNEGSKA come from the germline V gene (reference sequence). CDR3 DNA sequence: TGCAGTGCTAGAACGACTAGCGGGAGGGAGACCCAGTACTTC. It translates to CSARTTSGRETQYF.

This clonotype was counted a few times. This chain joins TRBV20-1 and TRBJ2-7; 10 nucleotides match TRBD2. V lost 3 bases, J lost 3 bases, and 2 bases stayed unmatched. CDR3 length equals 13 residues. The V gene's germline CDR1 is DFQATT and CDR2 SNEGSKA (reference sequence). The CDR3 sequence is CSARRTSGYEQYF. The CDR3 coding sequence is TGCAGTGCTAGGAGGACTAGCGGCTACGAGCAGTACTTC.

J is TRBJ2-5 and V is TRBV10-3; TRBD2 aligns across 8 bases. V dropped 7 bases and J dropped 10; count of bases not matched to a gene: 20. The CDR3 is made up of 16 amino acids. The germline gives CDR1 ENHRY, CDR2 SYGVKD. The CDR3 nucleotides are TGTGCCATCAAGGGGGAGCAGAGCGGGAGCGCGCGTGACCAGTACTTC. Translating gives CAIKGEQSGSARDQYF.

This clonotype was counted only a few times. V usage is TRBV11-2 and J usage is TRBJ2-3, with unresolved D. Germline CDR1 reads SGHAT; CDR2 reads FQNNGV. This CDR3 is 15 amino acids long. The V end lost 3 bases, the J end lost 2 bases, and 12 bases lay between the germline ends. The CDR3 DNA reads TGTGCCAGCAGCTTGAGGCTTAGAAACACAGATACGCAGTATTTT. Translated: CASSLRLRNTDTQYF.

This clonotype was picked up many times. The V and J genes are TRBV4-3 and TRBJ2-7; D could derive from TRBD1 or TRBD2 (5 bases each). The germline CDR1 and CDR2 sequences are LGHNA and YSLEER. Trimming removed 0 bases from V and 5 bases from J, with 14 bases in between. The CDR3 is made up of 15 amino acids. The DNA for the CDR3 is TGCGCCAGCAGCCAAGATTTTCGCAGGGACCACGAGCAGTACTTC. Protein: CASSQDFRRDHEQYF.

In this sample, this clonotype turned up a few times. The chain has TRBV12-3 or TRBV12-4 and TRBJ1-5, with unresolved D. Trimming left V 6 bases short and J 12 bases short, with 21 bases between. The CDR3 runs to 14 residues. CDR3 in amino acids: CASSLTQGPSSQHF. The CDR3 DNA is TGTGCCAGCAGCTTGACACAAGGTCCCAGTAGCCAGCATTTT.

CDR3: CSAESQGGYNEQFF. The CDR3 DNA is TGCAGTGCGGAAAGCCAGGGCGGCTACAATGAGCAGTTCTTC. V is TRBV20-1 and J is TRBJ2-1, with D tentatively TRBD1 (5 bases). Germline V gives CDR1 DFQATT, CDR2 SNEGSKA (reference sequence). Between the trimmed V and J ends, which lost 6 bases and 3 bases, there was a span of 15 bases. The CDR3 runs to 14 residues.

In its sample, this clonotype was seen many times. This chain links TRBV6-1 with TRBJ1-3; D is perhaps TRBD1 (6 bases). The CDR3 has 14 residues. V lost 9 bases, J lost 2 bases, and 14 bases lay in between. CDR1 is MNHNS and CDR2 is SASEGT in the germline V gene. CDR3 coding DNA: TGTGCCAGTTTCCAGGGGAACGCTGGAAACACCATATATTTT. The encoded protein is CASFQGNAGNTIYF.

The chain employs TRBV20-1 and TRBJ2-5; 7 nucleotides line up with TRBD1. The CDR3 spans 14 residues. The V gene's germline CDR1 is DFQATT and CDR2 SNEGSKA (reference sequence). V lost 2 bases to trimming and J lost 5 bases; unmatched junction nucleotides: 8. The CDR3 here is CSARLAQGTETQYF. For the CDR3, the DNA is TGCAGTGCTAGACTCGCACAGGGGACGGAGACCCAGTACTTC.

The V and J genes are TRBV12-3 or TRBV12-4 and TRBJ2-7; D possibly uses TRBD1 or TRBD2 (5 bases each). Between the trimmed V and J ends, which lost 6 bases and 6 bases, there was a span of 15 bases. The CDR3 is made up of 13 amino acids. DNA of the CDR3: TGTGCCAGCAGCCGAACTGGGACCTCCGAGCAGTACTTC. Translated, it gives CASSRTGTSEQYF.

The chain joins TRBV29-1 to TRBJ1-2; D unclear. Germline V gene sequence: CDR1 SQVTM, CDR2 ANQGSEA. V was cut by 4 bases and J by 5 bases, with 17 bases left in between. The CDR3 extends over 14 amino acids. The CDR3 sequence is CSVGAGRGTYGYTF. The CDR3 DNA reads as TGCAGCGTTGGCGCGGGCAGAGGCACTTATGGCTACACCTTC.

A few counts support this clonotype. This sequence joins TRBV20-1 and TRBJ2-3; TRBD2 aligns across 9 bases. CDR3 length: 13 amino acids. Germline CDR1 and CDR2: DFQATT and SNEGSKA (reference sequence). V was clipped by 5 bases and J by 3 bases; unmatched bases: 3. CDR3: CSAERGATDTQYF. The CDR3 DNA sequence: TGCAGTGCTGAGCGGGGGGCAACAGATACGCAGTATTTT.

V usage is TRBV10-3 and J usage is TRBJ2-7; the match to TRBD1 covers 10 bases. Per the germline V gene, CDR1 is ENHRY and CDR2 is SYGVKD. The CDR3 has 13 amino acids. V lost 4 bases, J lost 3 bases, and 0 bases stayed unmatched. Here the CDR3 DNA reads TGTGCCATCAGTGGGACAGGGGGCTACGAGCAGTACTTC. Protein product: CAISGTGGYEQYF.

A few counts support this clonotype. J is TRBJ2-7 and V is TRBV20-1, with TRBD2 matching over 8 bases. V shed 6 bases and J 3 bases; nucleotides not matched to a gene: 7. Germline V gene sequence: CDR1 DFQATT, CDR2 SNEGSKA (reference sequence). The CDR3 runs to 13 residues. CDR3 sequence reads: CSAPRGLGYEQYF. The CDR3 DNA reads as TGCAGTGCCCCTCGGGGACTAGGCTACGAGCAGTACTTC.

This clonotype has a count of ten or more. The rearrangement links TRBV20-1 to TRBJ1-4; no firm D call. Per germline, CDR1 DFQATT and CDR2 SNEGSKA (reference sequence). The CDR3 covers 14 residues. V shed 7 bases and J shed 3 bases, with 15 bases lying between them. This chain's CDR3 is CSVPPLTSNEKLFF. The CDR3, as DNA: TGCAGTGTACCCCCTCTGACGTCTAATGAAAAACTGTTTTTT.